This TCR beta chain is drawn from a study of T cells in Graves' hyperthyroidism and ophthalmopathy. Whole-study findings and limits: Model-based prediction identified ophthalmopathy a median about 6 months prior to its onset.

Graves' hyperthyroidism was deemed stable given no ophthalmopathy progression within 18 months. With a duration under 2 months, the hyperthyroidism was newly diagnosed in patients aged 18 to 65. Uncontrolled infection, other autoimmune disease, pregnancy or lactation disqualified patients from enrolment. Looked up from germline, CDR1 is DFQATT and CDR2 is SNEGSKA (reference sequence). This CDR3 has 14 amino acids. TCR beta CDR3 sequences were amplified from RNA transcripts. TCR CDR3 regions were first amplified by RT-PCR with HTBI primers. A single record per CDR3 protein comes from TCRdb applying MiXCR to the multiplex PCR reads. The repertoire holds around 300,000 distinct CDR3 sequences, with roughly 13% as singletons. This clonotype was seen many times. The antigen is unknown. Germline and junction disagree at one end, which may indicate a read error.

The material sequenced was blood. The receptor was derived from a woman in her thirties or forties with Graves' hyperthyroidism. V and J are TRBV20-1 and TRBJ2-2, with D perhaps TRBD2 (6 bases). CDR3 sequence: CSASVGLNNGELFF. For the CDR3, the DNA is TGCAGTGCTAGTGTTGGACTAAACAACGGGGAGCTGTTTTTT.